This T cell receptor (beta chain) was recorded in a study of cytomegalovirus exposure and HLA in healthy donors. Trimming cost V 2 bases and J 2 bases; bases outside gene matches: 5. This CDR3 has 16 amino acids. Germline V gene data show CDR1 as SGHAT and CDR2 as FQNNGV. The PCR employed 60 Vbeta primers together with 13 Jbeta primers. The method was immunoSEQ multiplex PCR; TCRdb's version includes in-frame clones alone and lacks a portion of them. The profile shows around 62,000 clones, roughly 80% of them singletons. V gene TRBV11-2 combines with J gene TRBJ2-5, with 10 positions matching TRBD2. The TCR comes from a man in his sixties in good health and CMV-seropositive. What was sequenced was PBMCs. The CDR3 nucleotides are TGTGCCAGCAGCTTATGGCCTAGCGGGAGTCAAGAGACCCAGTACTTC. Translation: CASSLWPSGSQETQYF.